Presented here are 20 T cell receptor beta chains from one specimen sequenced in a study of metastatic and nonmetastatic thyroid tumors. TCRdb re-called clones via MiXCR from the PCR reads. The sample has 43,000 or so clones; around a quarter are singletons. Until they underwent thyroid surgery, no patient had received any treatment. Sequencing was performed on blood. The receptors shown here come from a male donor with papillary thyroid cancer or a benign thyroid nodule (not recorded which). Some clones in this sample may be carry-over from other donors' samples.

This clone has a handful of counts. The V call is TRBV30, the J call TRBJ1-2; 8 nucleotides match TRBD1. The V segment lost 5 bases and the J segment 8 bases; nucleotides outside the gene matches: 13. Germline CDR1 reads GTSNPN; CDR2 reads SVGIG (reference sequence). The CDR3 spans 14 residues. Here the CDR3 reads CAWGPDRGSKGYTF. The CDR3 DNA reads TGTGCCTGGGGACCTGACAGGGGTTCGAAAGGCTACACCTTC.

This clone was recorded a few times. The V and J genes are TRBV6-1 and TRBJ1-6; D perhaps matches TRBD1 (6 bases). The CDR3 runs 14 residues. V lost 8 bases and J lost 9, with 17 bases in between. Looked up from germline, CDR1 is MNHNS and CDR2 is SASEGT. The CDR3 DNA follows: TGTGCCAGCCGCCCGTGGGGGCTAAGTTCACCCCTCCACTTT. This sequence encodes CASRPWGLSSPLHF.

This clone was counted ten times or more. The chain is built from TRBV27 and TRBJ2-2; D remains unclear. There are 12 residues in the CDR3. Trimming removed 6 bases from V and 2 bases from J, with 4 bases in between. Germline lookup yields CDR1 MNHEY and CDR2 SMNVEV (reference sequence). CDR3 region: CASRSNTGELFF. The CDR3 DNA follows: TGTGCCAGCAGGTCCAACACCGGGGAGCTGTTTTTT.

This clone has ten or more counts. This chain connects TRBV5-1 to TRBJ2-1; 7 nucleotides agree with TRBD1. Germline V gene data show CDR1 as SGHRS and CDR2 as YFSETQ. The CDR3 is made up of 16 amino acids. V shed 4 bases and J 3 bases; nucleotides not matched to a gene: 10. The CDR3 loop reads CASSPLGQQGYNEQFF. CDR3 DNA sequence: TGCGCCAGCAGCCCCCTGGGACAGCAAGGCTACAATGAGCAGTTCTTC.

The V and J genes are TRBV12-3 or TRBV12-4 and TRBJ2-7; D perhaps matches TRBD2 (5 bases). This CDR3 has 14 residues. V lost 6 bases and J lost 3, with 15 bases in between. CDR3 nucleotides: TGTGCCAGCAGGCGGACTGCGGGCAACTACGAGCAGTACTTC. It codes for CASRRTAGNYEQYF.

This clone was counted at least ten times. The chain uses TRBV12-3 or TRBV12-4 and TRBJ1-3; unclear D gene. There are 15 residues in the CDR3. Trimming removed 6 bases from V and 0 bases from J, with 12 bases in between. This chain's CDR3 is CASSPLSGSGNTIYF. DNA of the CDR3: TGTGCCAGCAGCCCTCTTTCGGGCTCTGGAAACACCATATATTTT.

This clone was seen many times. V is TRBV2 and J is TRBJ2-2; 7 bases are a match to TRBD2. Germline V gives CDR1 SNHLY, CDR2 FYNNEI. Germline trimming cut 5 bases from V and 2 bases from J; bases unmatched to any gene: 5. The CDR3 contains 15 residues. CDR3 in amino acids: CASSFGAGNTGELFF. CDR3 DNA: TGTGCCAGCAGTTTTGGAGCGGGAAACACCGGGGAGCTGTTTTTT.

This clone was seen only a few times. V usage is TRBV6-5 and J usage is TRBJ1-1; D unclear. The germline V and J ends were trimmed by 2 bases and 1 base, with 5 bases remaining between them. CDR3 size: 13 residues. Germline V CDR1 and CDR2: MNHEY, SVGAGI. For the CDR3, the DNA is TGTGCCAGCAGTTACGTAGAGAACACTGAAGCTTTCTTT. Translating gives CASSYVENTEAFF.

The V call is TRBV7-8, the J call TRBJ1-5, with 7 bases aligning to TRBD1. Germline lookup yields CDR1 SGHVS and CDR2 FQNEAQ. Trimming at V came to 4 bases and at J to 0 bases, leaving 9 bases not matched to a gene. The CDR3 is made up of 17 amino acids. The CDR3 DNA is TGTGCCAGCAGCTCCAGACAGGGTGTTGTTAGCAATCAGCCCCAGCATTTT. Protein: CASSSRQGVVSNQPQHF.

In this sample, this clone turned up a few times. The CDR3 region has the DNA TGTGCCAGCAGTGCCCCCGCTAGTGCCGCATATGGCTACACCTTC. The encoded protein is CASSAPASAAYGYTF. The chain carries TRBV25-1 and TRBJ1-2; D ambiguous. In germline, CDR1 is MGHDK, CDR2 SYGVNS. V was pared by 4 bases and J by 5 bases, with 17 bases between. The CDR3 extends over 15 amino acids.

This chain joins TRBV9 and TRBJ2-3; TRBD1 matches 7 bases. From germline, CDR1 is SGDLS and CDR2 YYNGEE. V dropped 0 bases and J dropped 6; count of bases not matched to a gene: 10. The CDR3 runs to 16 residues. DNA of the CDR3: TGTGCCAGCAGCGTAGTTAAGGGGGCCCGTGGGGATACGCAGTATTTT. Encoded protein: CASSVVKGARGDTQYF.

This clone was seen ten or more times. One end of the junction fails to match germline, which may point to a read error. The chain carries TRBV5-1 and TRBJ1-1, with TRBD1 matching over 7 bases. Germline V gene sequence: CDR1 SGHRS, CDR2 YFSETQ. The CDR3 extends over 17 amino acids. The CDR3 reads CASSPAPTGFPNTKAFF. The CDR3 DNA sequence: TGCGCCAGCAGCCCGGCACCGACAGGGTTCCCGAACACTAAAGCTTTCTTT.

The sample holds many counts of this clone. A much larger clone sits a single nucleotide away, making a read error possible. This CDR3 is also generated by other DNA sequences in the sample. The V gene is TRBV6-1, the J gene TRBJ1-3, with D hard to call. The CDR3 length is 15 residues. Germline V gene lookup returns CDR1 MNHNS and CDR2 SASEGT. Trimming pared 0 bases from V and 2 bases from J, leaving 8 bases between. The CDR3 nucleotides read TGTGCCAGCAGTGAAGCGACGGGGACTGGAAACACCATATATTTT. Its protein is CASSEATGTGNTIYF.

This clone was observed at least ten times. V and J are TRBV3-1 and TRBJ2-6, with 8 bases lining up with TRBD1. The V and J ends lost 1 base and 0 bases, in that order; junction bases with no gene match: 8. Per germline, CDR1 LGHDT and CDR2 YNNKEL (reference sequence). The CDR3 has 19 amino acids. The CDR3 spells CASSQGFRTGLSGANVLTF. In DNA, the CDR3 is TGTGCCAGCAGCCAAGGGTTCCGGACAGGGCTCTCTGGGGCCAACGTCCTGACTTTC.

The chain recombines TRBV5-5 with TRBJ2-5; 7 nucleotides align to TRBD2. This CDR3 has 14 amino acids. Germline V CDR1 and CDR2: SGHKS, YYEKEE (reference sequence). V lost 6 bases, J lost 5 bases, and 10 bases stayed unmatched. CDR3 loop: CASNPGTIRETQYF. CDR3 bases: TGTGCCAGCAACCCGGGGACTATCCGGGAGACCCAGTACTTC.

This clone is deemed medium-sized. The CDR3 spells CASSPSGTSGAGEQFF. The CDR3, as DNA: TGTGCCAGCAGTCCCTCCGGGACTAGCGGGGCGGGTGAGCAGTTCTTC. The J gene is TRBJ2-1, the V gene TRBV27; 13 bases are shared with TRBD2. V dropped 5 bases and J dropped 9; count of bases not matched to a gene: 10. The germline V gene has CDR1 MNHEY and CDR2 SMNVEV (reference sequence). The CDR3 is made up of 16 amino acids.

This clone was seen ten or more times. This rearrangement joins TRBV6-2 or TRBV6-3 to TRBJ1-4; possible D gene TRBD1, 5 bases. This CDR3 comprises 14 residues. CDR1 and CDR2 (germline): MNHEY, SVGEGT. V was trimmed by 5 bases and J by 13 bases, leaving 20 bases between them. CDR3 region: CASSTYSGGVRLFF. The CDR3 DNA reads TGTGCCAGCAGTACCTACTCGGGGGGAGTTCGACTGTTTTTT.

This clone occurred many times. V usage is TRBV6-1 and J usage is TRBJ2-7; D is perhaps TRBD2 (6 bases). Trimming shortened V by 7 bases and J by 1 base, and 14 bases separated the two germline ends. Germline V gives CDR1 MNHNS, CDR2 SASEGT. There are 14 residues in the CDR3. In DNA form, the CDR3 reads TGTGCCAGCATCATAAGCGGGTCTTCCTACGAGCAGTACTTC. Encoded protein: CASIISGSSYEQYF.

In this sample, this clone turned up a few times. J is TRBJ2-7 and V is TRBV6-1, with D possibly called TRBD1 or TRBD2 (5 bases each). The CDR3 sequence is 14 residues long. CDR1 and CDR2 (germline): MNHNS, SASEGT. V lost 7 bases, J lost 3 bases, and 16 bases lay in between. CDR3 residues: CASNGGIRHYEQYF. DNA for the CDR3: TGTGCCAGCAATGGGGGAATAAGACACTACGAGCAGTACTTC.

Concerning this clone: This may arise from a read error, as a much more abundant clone is one base away. J is TRBJ2-4 and V is TRBV5-1, with 8 bases fitting TRBD2. Germline V gene lookup returns CDR1 SGHRS and CDR2 YFSETQ. With 5 bases clipped from V and 7 bases from J, the junction kept 11 bases outside the gene matches. This CDR3 is 15 amino acids long. The DNA for the CDR3 is TGCGCCAGCAGGGCCTGGCGGGAGGCTGGGAACATTCAGTACTTC. Protein product: CASRAWREAGNIQYF.